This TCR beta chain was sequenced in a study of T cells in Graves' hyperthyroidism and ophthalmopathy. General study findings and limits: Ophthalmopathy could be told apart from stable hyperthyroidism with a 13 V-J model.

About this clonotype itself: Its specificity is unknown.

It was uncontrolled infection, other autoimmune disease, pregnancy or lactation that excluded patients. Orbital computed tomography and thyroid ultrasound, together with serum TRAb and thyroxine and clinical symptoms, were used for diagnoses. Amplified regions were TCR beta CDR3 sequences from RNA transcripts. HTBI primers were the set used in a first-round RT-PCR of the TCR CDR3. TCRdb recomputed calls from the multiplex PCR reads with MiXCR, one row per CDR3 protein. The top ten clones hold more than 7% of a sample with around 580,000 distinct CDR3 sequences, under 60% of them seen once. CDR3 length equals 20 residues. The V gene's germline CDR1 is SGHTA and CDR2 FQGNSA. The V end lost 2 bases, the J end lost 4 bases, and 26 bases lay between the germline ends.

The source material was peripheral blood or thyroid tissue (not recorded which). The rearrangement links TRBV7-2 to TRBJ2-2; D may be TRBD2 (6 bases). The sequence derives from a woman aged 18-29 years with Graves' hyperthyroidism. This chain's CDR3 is CASSLYGQPGLAGRTGELFF. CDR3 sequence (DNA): TGTGCCAGCAGCTTATACGGGCAGCCGGGACTTGCGGGCCGCACCGGGGAGCTGTTTTTT. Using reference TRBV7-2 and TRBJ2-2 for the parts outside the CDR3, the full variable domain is GAGVSQSPSNKVTEKGKDVELRCDPISGHTALYWYRQSLGQGLEFLIYFQGNSAPDKSGLPSDRFSAERTGGSVSTLTIQRTQQEDSAVYLCASSLYGQPGLAGRTGELFFGEGSRLTVL.